The sequence of this TCR beta chain was determined in a study of cytomegalovirus exposure and HLA in healthy donors. Whole-study findings and limits: Cytomegalovirus status, reportedly, was diagnosed with high specificity and sensitivity by the classifier.

PCR amplification relied on 60 Vbeta primers (plus 13 Jbeta primers). Assay: immunoSEQ multiplex PCR; the TCRdb copy retains only in-frame clones and omits some. The sample yields fewer than 200,000 clones, around 67% seen once. This clone was seen a handful of times. The antigen remains undetermined. The CDR3 totals 16 residues. This clonotype was sampled from a young woman in good health and CMV-seropositive. This rearrangement joins TRBV21-1 to TRBJ1-2; the D call in the table, TRBD1, was not verified against the DNA. TRBV21-1 has pseudogene status. The sequencing input was PBMCs. Written as DNA, the CDR3 is TGTGCCGGAACCATATACACTCGACAGGGGTCGTATGGCTACACCTTC. This encodes CAGTIYTRQGSYGYTF.